This TCR beta chain comes out of a study of T cells of healthy individuals. The sample holds a few counts of this clonotype. TCRdb re-called the 5' RACE reads with MiXCR, one entry per CDR3 protein. Among over 95,000 distinct CDR3 sequences listed, roughly 15% were seen once. This receptor was obtained from a human donor in good health.

CDR3 nucleotides: TGCAGCACGATAGGCCAACCCACCGACTATGGCTACACCTTC. This encodes CSTIGQPTDYGYTF. J is TRBJ1-2 and V is TRBV20-1; D is undetermined. The CDR3 has 14 amino acids. Germline loops: CDR1 DFQATT, CDR2 SNEGSKA (reference sequence).